Following are 32 T cell receptor beta chains from one sample sequenced in a study of monozygotic twins with cystic fibrosis. Profiled with immunoSEQ multiplex PCR; TCRdb holds only in-frame clones, not every one. The repertoire holds fewer than 20,000 clones, with roughly 96% as singletons. Source material: blood. These receptors came from a girl aged 2 to 10 with cystic fibrosis.

The chain combines TRBV4-2 with TRBJ2-5; 7 nucleotides line up with TRBD2. The germline V gene has CDR1 LGHNA and CDR2 YNFKEQ. The CDR3 is made up of 15 amino acids. The trim removed 3 bases at V and 3 bases at J, leaving 7 bases unmatched. The CDR3 spells CASSHSGLGEETQYF. The CDR3 DNA is TGTGCCAGCAGCCACTCTGGACTAGGGGAAGAGACCCAGTACTTC.

V gene TRBV6-5 combines with J gene TRBJ2-7, with D possibly being TRBD1 (6 bases). Germline-derived CDR1 and CDR2 are MNHEY and SVGAGI. The CDR3 contains 15 residues. Trimming left V 6 bases short and J 0 bases short, with 15 bases between. The CDR3 bases are TGTGCCAGCAGATCCACGACAGGCATCTCCTACGAGCAGTACTTC. Translation gives CASRSTTGISYEQYF.

This clone was seen only once. The genes are TRBV30 and TRBJ1-1; 7 positions match TRBD1. The CDR3 is made up of 13 amino acids. CDR1 and CDR2 from the germline V gene are GTSNPN and SVGIG (reference sequence). J was trimmed by 10 bases and V by 2 bases; bases with no gene match: 10. CDR3 coding DNA: TGTGCCTGGAGTCGGGGACAGCTACCTGCAGCTTTCTTT. Protein sequence: CAWSRGQLPAAFF.

This sequence joins TRBV18 and TRBJ1-6; perhaps TRBD1 as D (6 bases). The CDR3 length is 14 residues. The germline CDR1 and CDR2 sequences are KGHSH and LQKENI. Trimming stripped 4 bases from V and 7 bases from J, with 11 bases between. The CDR3 is CASSRYRDNSPLHF. In DNA, the CDR3 is TGTGCCAGCTCACGGTACAGGGACAATTCACCCCTCCACTTT.

This rearrangement joins TRBV7-2 to TRBJ1-5; tentatively, D is TRBD1 (5 bases). V was trimmed by 3 bases and J by 5 bases, leaving 14 bases between them. The CDR3 covers 15 residues. Germline V lookup: CDR1 SGHTA, CDR2 FQGNSA. DNA for the CDR3: TGTGCCAGCAGCTTGGCGTCGGGGGAGTATCAGCCCCAGCATTTT. This codes for CASSLASGEYQPQHF.

DNA for the CDR3: TGCAGCGTTGAACAGGGGGTTGGTGGCTACACCTTC. Translating it yields CSVEQGVGGYTF. V and J are TRBV29-1 and TRBJ1-2, with TRBD1 matching over 7 bases. Losses at the gene ends were 2 bases for V and 7 bases for J; bases not matched to a gene: 4. The CDR3 totals 12 residues. Germline values: CDR1 SQVTM, CDR2 ANQGSEA.

This rearrangement joins TRBV19 to TRBJ2-1; possibly TRBD2 for D (6 bases). Trimming took off 3 bases at V and 0 bases at J, with 12 bases between the two ends. Germline V gives CDR1 LNHDA, CDR2 SQIVND (reference sequence). The CDR3 length is 16 residues. Here the CDR3 DNA reads TGTGCCAGTAGTATCCGTGGGGGGACCTCCTACAATGAGCAGTTCTTC. Its protein product is CASSIRGGTSYNEQFF.

This clone has a single count. The chain carries TRBV15 and TRBJ1-2, with D uncertain. Germline-derived CDR1 and CDR2 are LNHNV and YYDKDF (reference sequence). This CDR3 contains 13 residues. The ends were cut back, 5 bases at V and 0 bases at J, with 7 bases in the middle. CDR3 protein: CATSPDTNYGYTF. The DNA for the CDR3 is TGTGCCACCAGCCCAGACACTAACTATGGCTACACCTTC.

This chain links TRBV4-1 with TRBJ2-1; D ambiguous. The CDR3 covers 14 residues. Germline V gene data show CDR1 as MGHRA and CDR2 as YSYEKL. Trimming pared 0 bases from V and 10 bases from J, leaving 13 bases between. CDR3 protein: CASSQESGLREQFF. CDR3 sequence (DNA): TGCGCCAGCAGCCAAGAAAGTGGGCTGAGAGAGCAGTTCTTC.

The gene calls are TRBV6-1 and TRBJ2-5; possibly TRBD2 for D (6 bases). In germline, CDR1 is MNHNS, CDR2 SASEGT. V dropped 0 bases and J dropped 1 base, with 12 bases sitting between them. The length of the CDR3 is 16 residues. CDR3 DNA sequence: TGTGCCAGCAGTGAAGCGCGGGACTTCTTCCAAGAGACCCAGTACTTC. This encodes CASSEARDFFQETQYF.

This clone appeared once. The chain joins TRBV18 to TRBJ2-5, with a possible D match to TRBD2 (5 bases). Germline values: CDR1 KGHSH, CDR2 LQKENI. This CDR3 is 13 amino acids long. V dropped 1 base and J dropped 5 bases, with 8 bases sitting between them. CDR3 in amino acids: CASSPHPGETQYF. CDR3 in DNA: TGTGCCAGCTCACCACATCCGGGGGAGACCCAGTACTTC.

CDR3 nucleotides: TGTGCCAGCAGTTACGAGTGGGGGTCGAACACTGAAGCTTTCTTT. The encoded protein is CASSYEWGSNTEAFF. The chain recombines TRBV6-5 with TRBJ1-1, with a weak D call TRBD1 (5 bases). V lost 2 bases, J lost 1 base, and 11 bases lay in between. Germline values: CDR1 MNHEY, CDR2 SVGAGI. The CDR3 is 15 residues long.

The chain has TRBV2 and TRBJ1-2; the D is unclear. The V end was cut by 6 bases, the J end by 8 bases, with 16 bases between. The CDR3 sequence is 13 residues long. Looked up from germline, CDR1 is SNHLY and CDR2 is FYNNEI. CDR3 loop: CASRAGNLGGYTF. The CDR3 DNA is TGTGCCAGCAGGGCAGGCAACCTCGGGGGCTACACCTTC.

CDR3 DNA sequence: TGTGCCAGCACGACAGCAGCTAACTATGGCTACACCTTC. It translates to CASTTAANYGYTF. The chain is built from TRBV2 and TRBJ1-2, with D tentatively TRBD1 (5 bases). Germline loops: CDR1 SNHLY, CDR2 FYNNEI. The CDR3 is 13 amino acids. V was shortened by 7 bases and J by 0 bases, with 9 bases between the two germline ends.

The rearrangement uses TRBV4-1 and TRBJ2-4; perhaps D is TRBD1 or TRBD2 (7 bases each). The V end was cut by 0 bases, the J end by 1 base, with 16 bases between. The CDR3 has 18 residues. Per the germline V gene, CDR1 is MGHRA and CDR2 is YSYEKL. The CDR3: CASSQEAWQGGAKNIQYF. In DNA, the CDR3 is TGCGCCAGCAGCCAAGAAGCGTGGCAGGGGGGGGCCAAAAACATTCAGTACTTC.

The sample holds one count of this clone. This sequence joins TRBV6-1 and TRBJ1-1; TRBD1 aligns across 11 bases. The trim removed 4 bases at V and 4 bases at J, leaving 5 bases unmatched. The germline V gene encodes CDR1 MNHNS and CDR2 SASEGT. The CDR3 has 15 amino acids. The CDR3 region is CASSVGQGAVTEAFF. The CDR3 DNA is TGTGCCAGCAGTGTCGGACAGGGGGCTGTCACTGAAGCTTTCTTT.

The chain carries TRBV18 and TRBJ1-2; D gene ambiguous. Germline V lookup: CDR1 KGHSH, CDR2 LQKENI. V dropped 3 bases and J dropped 1 base, with 9 bases sitting between them. CDR3 size: 14 residues. The CDR3 coding sequence is TGTGCCAGCTCACCCGACGGTATTAACTATGGCTACACCTTC. It yields the protein CASSPDGINYGYTF. Looking up the rest from reference TRBV18 and TRBJ1-2 gives the full variable domain: NAGVMQNPRHLVRRRGQEARLRCSPMKGHSHVYWYRQLPEEGLKFMVYLQKENIIDESGMPKERFSAEFPKEGPSILRIQQVVRGDSAAYFCASSPDGINYGYTFGSGTRLTVV.

V gene TRBV6-4 combines with J gene TRBJ2-3; possible D gene TRBD2, 7 bases. The germline V gene encodes CDR1 MRHNA and CDR2 SNTAGT. Trimming removed 3 bases from V and 3 bases from J, with 13 bases in between. The CDR3 spans 15 residues. The CDR3 DNA reads as TGTGCCAGCAGTGATCTCGCGGGGGCAACAGATACGCAGTATTTT. This encodes CASSDLAGATDTQYF.

This sequence joins TRBV7-8 and TRBJ2-5; 9 positions agree with TRBD1. Germline V CDR1 and CDR2: SGHVS, FQNEAQ. This CDR3 has 14 residues. V dropped 5 bases and J dropped 5; count of bases not matched to a gene: 6. The CDR3, as DNA: TGTGCCAGCAGCACCAGACAGGGGGGTGAGACCCAGTACTTC. It specifies CASSTRQGGETQYF.

The rearrangement links TRBV5-1 to TRBJ2-3; 7 bases are shared with TRBD2. The CDR3 spans 14 residues. The V gene end was trimmed by 3 bases and the J gene end by 4 bases; junction bases not matched to a gene: 5. CDR1 is SGHRS, CDR2 YFSETQ, per germline. The CDR3 loop reads CASSWGTTPDTQYF. CDR3 in DNA: TGCGCCAGCAGCTGGGGGACTACTCCAGATACGCAGTATTTT.

CDR3 amino acids: CSASGLNEQFF. As DNA, the CDR3 is TGCAGTGCCAGCGGACTCAATGAGCAGTTCTTC. V usage is TRBV20-1 and J usage is TRBJ2-1; D is possibly TRBD2 (5 bases). Between the trimmed V and J ends, which lost 6 bases and 6 bases, there was a span of 9 bases. CDR1 is DFQATT, CDR2 SNEGSKA, per germline (reference sequence). The CDR3 sequence is 11 residues long.

CDR3 protein: CASRGLGVGDTEAFF. CDR3 bases: TGTGCCAGCAGGGGGTTAGGCGTCGGGGACACTGAAGCTTTCTTT. V usage is TRBV7-8 and J usage is TRBJ1-1; D is undetermined. Trimming took off 6 bases at V and 3 bases at J, with 17 bases between the two ends. Germline loops: CDR1 SGHVS, CDR2 FQNEAQ. This CDR3 region has 15 residues.

This rearrangement joins TRBV27 to TRBJ1-4; D is possibly TRBD1 (5 bases). CDR3 length: 15 amino acids. Germline lookup yields CDR1 MNHEY and CDR2 SMNVEV (reference sequence). Deletions cut 4 bases from V and 8 bases from J, with 17 bases between. CDR3 nucleotides: TGTGCCAGCAGTTCCCTCCCGGGAGGGGACGAAAAACTGTTTTTT. Protein product: CASSSLPGGDEKLFF.

The chain employs TRBV19 and TRBJ1-2; D not resolved. From germline, CDR1 is LNHDA and CDR2 SQIVND (reference sequence). Trimming left V 0 bases short and J 5 bases short, with 16 bases between. The CDR3 spans 16 residues. CDR3 amino acids: CASSIDSRMNYYGYTF. CDR3 in DNA: TGTGCCAGTAGTATAGATAGCAGGATGAACTATTATGGCTACACCTTC.

The CDR3 region has the DNA TGCGCCAGCAGCCCAGAGCTCAGGGTTCTTGGCTACACCTTC. This encodes CASSPELRVLGYTF. This chain links TRBV4-3 with TRBJ1-2; D is possibly TRBD1 (5 bases). The CDR3 runs to 14 residues. CDR1 is LGHNA and CDR2 is YSLEER in the germline V gene. Trimming removed 4 bases at V and 7 bases at J, with 16 bases between.

V and J are TRBV29-1 and TRBJ1-1; a possible D gene is TRBD1 (5 bases). The V end was cut by 4 bases, the J end by 6 bases, with 24 bases between. This CDR3 is 16 amino acids long. Germline V gene lookup returns CDR1 SQVTM and CDR2 ANQGSEA. The CDR3 nucleotides are TGCAGCGTTGCTGACGGGACCCTCGTGATGGGATCTGAAGCTTTCTTT. Amino acids: CSVADGTLVMGSEAFF.

The V call is TRBV11-3, the J call TRBJ2-3; D might be TRBD1 or TRBD2, each matching 5 bases. Germline V lookup: CDR1 SGHNT, CDR2 YENEEA. V was cut by 5 bases and J by 1 base, with 13 bases left in between. The CDR3 totals 15 residues. CDR3 sequence: CASSRRGPGTDTQYF. The CDR3 DNA is TGTGCCAGCAGCCGACGGGGACCAGGCACAGATACGCAGTATTTT.

J is TRBJ2-7 and V is TRBV18, with D possibly being TRBD2 (6 bases). Germline CDR1 reads KGHSH; CDR2 reads LQKENI. The V and J ends lost 3 bases and 5 bases respectively, with 17 bases between them. CDR3 length equals 15 residues. The CDR3: CASSPRRGAQDEQYF. CDR3 DNA: TGTGCCAGCTCACCCCGCCGCGGGGCGCAGGACGAGCAGTACTTC.

This rearrangement joins TRBV7-9 to TRBJ1-6; TRBD1 might be the D (5 bases). Germline-derived CDR1 and CDR2 are SEHNR and FQNEAQ (reference sequence). This CDR3 is 16 amino acids long. The V end was cut by 1 base, the J end by 3 bases, with 10 bases between. The CDR3 here is CASSLGGELYNSPLHF. The CDR3 coding sequence is TGTGCCAGCAGCTTAGGAGGGGAACTCTATAATTCACCCCTCCACTTT.

V usage is TRBV29-1 and J usage is TRBJ2-7; 9 bases are shared with TRBD1. Losses at the gene ends were 0 bases for V and 8 bases for J; bases not matched to a gene: 2. This CDR3 contains 12 residues. CDR1 and CDR2 (germline): SQVTM, ANQGSEA. Written as DNA, the CDR3 is TGCAGCGTTGAAGAAACAGGGGGCAAGCAGTACTTC. This codes for CSVEETGGKQYF.

This clone was found once. The chain carries TRBV6-6 and TRBJ1-3; 10 nucleotides align to TRBD1. CDR3 length: 15 residues. V trimming: 7 bases; J trimming: 4 bases; junction bases outside the gene matches: 7. Germline CDR1 reads MNHNY; CDR2 reads SVGAGI (reference sequence). CDR3 sequence reads: CASILPGQGGNTIYF. DNA for the CDR3: TGTGCCAGCATCCTGCCGGGACAGGGGGGAAACACCATATATTTT.

The chain has TRBV6-4 and TRBJ2-1, with D possibly called TRBD1 or TRBD2 (6 bases each). CDR3 length: 13 residues. Germline V gene lookup returns CDR1 MRHNA and CDR2 SNTAGT. Trimming cost V 6 bases and J 9 bases, with 15 bases left between them. CDR3 bases: TGTGCCAGCAGGGGACACCTGGAGGGTGAGCAGTTCTTC. Translation: CASRGHLEGEQFF.